These T cell receptor beta chains were read from a single sample in a study of T cells of healthy individuals. TCRdb reprocessed the 5' RACE reads with MiXCR, giving one entry per CDR3 protein. The profile covers 75,000 to 95,000 distinct CDR3 sequences, with around 5.1% appearing a single time and roughly 7.5% taken by the ten largest. The receptors come from a female donor in good health. Both conserved end residues are part of each CDR3. A D gene is named only where the DNA matches it firmly. Not every row has a clone size; where given, it reads once, few, many or a size class.

J gene,clone size,D gene,V gene,CDR3 protein,CDR3 DNA
TRBJ2-7,many,.,TRBV20-1,CSARDSTSISPREQYF,TGCAGTGCTAGAGATTCGACAAGTATTTCTCCTCGCGAGCAGTACTTC
TRBJ1-2,few,.,TRBV5-4,CASREGINYGYTF,TGTGCCTCACGGGAGGGAATTAACTATGGCTACACCTTC
TRBJ1-1,many,.,TRBV7-9,CASSLASGNTEAFF,TGTGCCAGCAGCTTAGCATCAGGCAACACTGAAGCTTTCTTT
TRBJ1-4,.,.,TRBV2,CASSVRGAANEKLFF,TGTGCCAGCAGTGTGCGGGGCGCGGCTAATGAAAAACTGTTTTTT
TRBJ1-1,many,.,TRBV7-2,CASSLEGLRGLAEAFF,TGTGCCAGCAGCTTAGAGGGTTTACGGGGGCTCGCTGAAGCTTTCTTT
TRBJ1-5,many,TRBD1,TRBV5-1,CASSLTGGSLQPQHF,TGCGCCAGCAGCTTGACAGGGGGCTCTCTTCAGCCCCAGCATTTT
TRBJ1-1,few,TRBD1,TRBV7-2,CASSLVGGQSTEAFF,TGTGCCAGCAGCTTAGTAGGGGGCCAGTCCACTGAAGCTTTCTTT
TRBJ2-5,many,TRBD2,TRBV29-1,CSVQRTSGRETQYF,TGCAGCGTTCAGAGGACTAGCGGGAGAGAGACCCAGTACTTC
TRBJ2-1,.,.,TRBV5-4,CASSLEGRSYNEQFF,TGTGCCAGCAGCTTAGAGGGTCGCTCCTACAATGAGCAGTTCTTC
TRBJ2-7,few,.,TRBV28,CASSLTGTSEQYF,TGTGCCAGCAGTTTAACCGGGACCAGCGAGCAGTACTTC
TRBJ2-7,few,TRBD2,TRBV5-6,CASSFPGGERSYEQYF,TGTGCCAGCAGCTTTCCGGGAGGGGAGAGGTCCTACGAGCAGTACTTC
TRBJ2-7,many,TRBD1,TRBV25-1,CASSGYRQGASPYEQYF,TGTGCCAGCAGTGGATACAGACAGGGGGCGTCCCCGTACGAGCAGTACTTC
TRBJ2-1,many,TRBD2,TRBV3-1,CASSPELAGVAYNEQFF,TGTGCCAGCAGCCCGGAATTAGCGGGAGTAGCCTACAATGAGCAGTTCTTC
TRBJ2-1,many,.,TRBV29-1,CSATPEGNEQFF,TGCAGCGCCACGCCCGAGGGCAATGAGCAGTTCTTC
TRBJ2-1,.,.,TRBV5-6,CASSLGGGAFHEQFF,TGTGCCAGCAGCTTAGGAGGGGGCGCGTTCCATGAGCAGTTCTTC
TRBJ2-1,many,TRBD1,TRBV27,CASSLEQGMHEQFF,TGTGCCAGCAGCCTAGAACAGGGGATGCATGAGCAGTTCTTC
TRBJ2-1,.,TRBD1,TRBV12-3/TRBV12-4,CASSWVRGPLNEQFF,TGTGCCAGCAGTTGGGTCAGGGGGCCTTTAAATGAGCAGTTCTTC
TRBJ2-6,many,.,TRBV3-1,CASSQAGISGANVLTF,TGTGCCAGCAGCCAAGCGGGGATCTCTGGGGCCAACGTCCTGACTTTC
TRBJ1-2,few,.,TRBV27,CASSSGLQGNGYTF,TGTGCCAGCAGCTCGGGTCTTCAGGGGAATGGCTACACCTTC
TRBJ1-5,many,.,TRBV6-1,CAVGRLNQPQHF,TGTGCCGTAGGACGGCTCAATCAGCCCCAGCATTTT
TRBJ1-2,few,TRBD1,TRBV29-1,CSVEEGGQNYGYTF,TGCAGCGTTGAAGAAGGGGGACAGAACTATGGCTACACCTTC
TRBJ2-7,many,TRBD1,TRBV6-5,CASSYGPGQEYYEQYF,TGTGCCAGCAGTTACGGCCCGGGACAGGAGTACTACGAGCAGTACTTC
TRBJ1-1,.,.,TRBV6-2/TRBV6-3,CASSQEGLMNTEAFF,TGTGCCAGCAGTCAGGAAGGCTTAATGAACACTGAAGCTTTCTTT
TRBJ2-7,many,.,TRBV20-1,CSARDTDSYEQYF,TGCAGTGCTAGAGATACCGACTCCTACGAGCAGTACTTC
TRBJ1-1,many,.,TRBV5-1,CASSRFGTEAFF,TGCGCCAGCAGCAGGTTCGGGACAGAAGCTTTCTTT
TRBJ1-5,many,TRBD1,TRBV25-1,CASSECNGQGRYSNQPQHF,TGTGCCAGCAGTGAATGTAATGGACAGGGCCGTTATAGCAATCAGCCCCAGCATTTT
TRBJ2-7,.,.,TRBV11-2,CASSSDWVRGQYF,TGTGCCAGCAGCTCGGACTGGGTACGTGGGCAGTACTTC
TRBJ2-6,many,.,TRBV7-2,CASSRAKSGANVLTF,TGTGCCAGCAGCAGGGCGAAATCTGGGGCCAACGTCCTGACTTTC
TRBJ2-1,many,.,TRBV6-5,CASSYKPPGLAASSYNEQFF,TGTGCCAGCAGTTACAAACCTCCGGGACTTGCGGCGAGCTCCTACAATGAGCAGTTCTTC
TRBJ1-2,few,TRBD1,TRBV7-2,CASSPQGLNYGYTF,TGTGCCAGCAGCCCACAGGGGTTGAACTATGGCTACACCTTC
TRBJ2-2,many,.,TRBV9,CASSPRGGPTDTGELFF,TGTGCCAGCAGTCCAAGAGGGGGGCCTACGGACACCGGGGAGCTGTTTTTT
TRBJ1-6,many,TRBD1,TRBV7-9,CASSSGGQRNSPLHF,TGTGCCAGCAGCTCAGGGGGCCAGCGGAATTCACCCCTCCACTTT
TRBJ2-5,few,.,TRBV18,CASSLDPGSRETQYF,TGTGCCAGCTCACTGGACCCGGGATCCAGGGAGACCCAGTACTTC
TRBJ2-7,many,TRBD2,TRBV28,CASSLETSGSYEQYF,TGTGCCAGCAGTTTAGAGACTAGCGGGAGCTACGAGCAGTACTTC
TRBJ2-2,many,TRBD2,TRBV20-1,CSANDFGTSPGELFF,TGCAGTGCTAATGATTTCGGGACTAGCCCCGGGGAGCTGTTTTTT
TRBJ2-7,few,.,TRBV5-6,CASILRGSYEQYF,TGTGCCAGCATTCTCAGGGGCTCCTACGAGCAGTACTTC
TRBJ1-1,.,.,TRBV20-1,CSALQPNTEAFF,TGCAGTGCTTTGCAGCCGAACACTGAAGCTTTCTTT
TRBJ2-3,few,.,TRBV25-1,CASGTPGTDTQYF,TGTGCCAGCGGGACTCCCGGCACAGATACGCAGTATTTT
TRBJ2-7,many,.,TRBV6-6,CASLEGTPSTSRQYF,TGTGCCAGCCTGGAGGGGACACCATCTACGAGTCGGCAGTACTTC
TRBJ2-1,.,.,TRBV7-2,CASSLRTTIRSYNEQFF,TGTGCCAGCAGCTTAAGGACGACAATCCGCTCCTACAATGAGCAGTTCTTC
TRBJ2-5,few,.,TRBV25-1,CASSEFGEYETQYF,TGTGCCAGCAGTGAATTCGGGGAGTATGAGACCCAGTACTTC
TRBJ1-4,many,TRBD1,TRBV5-1,CASSPIDGTGGKLFF,TGCGCCAGCAGCCCCATTGATGGGACAGGAGGAAAACTGTTTTTT
TRBJ2-7,many,TRBD1,TRBV27,CASSSLGTGGYEQYF,TGTGCCAGCAGTTCCCTAGGGACAGGGGGCTACGAGCAGTACTTC
TRBJ2-1,many,.,TRBV4-3,CASSQDPAGTAYNEQFF,TGCGCCAGCAGCCAAGATCCGGCGGGGACTGCCTACAATGAGCAGTTCTTC
TRBJ2-1,many,TRBD2,TRBV7-9,CASSSPGLVNNEQFF,TGTGCCAGCAGCTCTCCGGGACTAGTTAACAATGAGCAGTTCTTC
TRBJ2-1,few,TRBD2,TRBV4-1,CASSQAPGLAGVFDEQFF,TGCGCCAGCAGCCAAGCACCGGGACTAGCGGGAGTGTTCGATGAGCAGTTCTTC
TRBJ2-4,few,TRBD1,TRBV11-2,CASSLSGQITLAKNIQYF,TGTGCCAGCAGCTTATCGGGACAGATTACCCTAGCCAAAAACATTCAGTACTTC
TRBJ2-5,few,.,TRBV6-5,CASSYSFWGETQYF,TGTGCCAGCAGTTACTCTTTCTGGGGAGAGACCCAGTACTTC
TRBJ2-2,many,.,TRBV29-1,CSVGQATGELFF,TGCAGCGTTGGACAGGCAACTGGGGAGCTGTTTTTT